The clone carrying this T cell receptor (beta chain) was recorded only once. The antigen remains unidentified. One base away lies a much larger clone, so this may be a sequencing read error. This entry belongs to a study of blood T cells in healthy people across ages. Notes on the study in general: Roughly linear age-related decline in beta diversity appeared, significant by age 40.

Trimming took off 11 bases at V and 3 bases at J, with 11 bases between the two ends. The CDR3 runs to 13 residues. Germline values: CDR1 MNHNY, CDR2 SVGAGI (reference sequence). Primers used in a second PCR of about 7 to 12 cycles were a sample-barcoded 5' primer and a J-beta primer mix. Every cDNA was tagged by a template-switch adaptor with 12 random nucleotides. In TCRdb, the 5' RACE reads were re-called with MiXCR into one record per CDR3 protein. This repertoire shows about 580,000 distinct CDR3 sequences, 40% to 50% found once; its top ten account for around 25%. This TCR came from a man at least 80 years old in good health. The chain has TRBV6-6 and TRBJ1-6; D gene unclear. The sequencing input was blood. CDR3: CACIEGYNSPLHF. The CDR3 region has the DNA TGTGCCTGCATCGAAGGCTATAATTCACCCCTCCACTTT.